The 28 T cell receptor beta chains given below trace back to one sample, sequenced in a study of cytomegalovirus exposure and HLA in healthy donors. A multiplex PCR was run with 60 Vbeta primers and 13 Jbeta primers. The protocol was immunoSEQ multiplex PCR, while the TCRdb copy is restricted to in-frame clones and leaves out a portion. The table has fewer than 180,000 clones, 79% seen once. Sequenced: PBMCs. Receptors originate from a human donor in good health.

The chain couples TRBV10-3 to TRBJ2-1, with TRBD2 matching over 8 bases. Germline CDR1 reads ENHRY; CDR2 reads SYGVKD. J gave up 9 bases and V 8 bases, and 6 bases lay outside the gene matches. The CDR3 is 12 residues long. The CDR3 region is CAIGSGGGEQFF. The CDR3 coding sequence is TGTGCCATCGGCAGCGGGGGCGGTGAGCAGTTCTTC.

The chain employs TRBV19 and TRBJ2-2; D unresolved. The CDR3 runs to 13 residues. Deletions cut 2 bases from V and 7 bases from J, with 8 bases between. From germline, CDR1 is LNHDA and CDR2 SQIVND (reference sequence). CDR3 sequence reads: CASSILLGGELFF. In DNA form, the CDR3 reads TGTGCCAGTAGTATACTCCTCGGCGGGGAGCTGTTTTTT.

V is TRBV18 and J is TRBJ1-6; D perhaps matches TRBD1 (6 bases). The CDR3 consists of 15 residues. Deletions cut 8 bases from V and 7 bases from J, with 18 bases between. Per germline, CDR1 KGHSH and CDR2 LQKENI. CDR3 sequence reads: CASATGRGGNSPLHF. In DNA form, the CDR3 reads TGTGCCAGCGCAACCGGCAGGGGAGGGAATTCACCCCTCCACTTT.

V and J are TRBV4-2 and TRBJ1-2; D is unresolved. This CDR3 has 13 residues. Looked up from germline, CDR1 is LGHNA and CDR2 is YNFKEQ. Trimming shortened V by 1 base and J by 4 bases, and 7 bases separated the two germline ends. Here the CDR3 reads CASSQGGPYGYTF. CDR3 sequence (DNA): TGTGCCAGCAGCCAAGGAGGCCCCTATGGCTACACCTTC.

This sequence joins TRBV6-6 and TRBJ2-1; the match to TRBD2 covers 7 bases. Germline V gives CDR1 MNHNY, CDR2 SVGAGI (reference sequence). The J segment lost 7 bases and the V segment lost 6 bases, leaving 12 bases of the junction unmatched. The CDR3 is 15 amino acids. DNA of the CDR3: TGTGCCAGCAGCTCTGATCCGGGACTAATAAATGAGCAGTTCTTC. Its translation is CASSSDPGLINEQFF.

The chain uses TRBV6-1 and TRBJ1-1; D is possibly TRBD1 (6 bases). Germline V lookup: CDR1 MNHNS, CDR2 SASEGT. Trimming pared 10 bases from V and 0 bases from J, leaving 15 bases between. This CDR3 has 14 amino acids. CDR3 residues: CATPGDIMNTEAFF. In DNA form, the CDR3 reads TGTGCCACCCCCGGGGACATTATGAACACTGAAGCTTTCTTT.

The chain is built from TRBV7-9 and TRBJ1-4; 10 nucleotides match TRBD1. The trim removed 2 bases at V and 7 bases at J, leaving 1 base unmatched. CDR1 is SEHNR and CDR2 is FQNEAQ in the germline V gene (reference sequence). The CDR3 has 14 amino acids. This chain's CDR3 is CASSLRQGAEKLFF. The CDR3 region has the DNA TGTGCCAGCAGCTTACGACAGGGGGCTGAAAAACTGTTTTTT.

Here the CDR3 reads CASSPRFGGDFQETQYF. The DNA for the CDR3 is TGTGCCAGCTCACCACGTTTCGGAGGGGACTTCCAAGAGACCCAGTACTTC. The chain links TRBV18 to TRBJ2-5, with D possibly matching TRBD2 (6 bases). This CDR3 spans 17 amino acids. Germline loops: CDR1 KGHSH, CDR2 LQKENI. Trimming pared 1 base from V and 1 base from J, leaving 16 bases between.

This rearrangement joins TRBV20-1 to TRBJ1-1; D is unresolved. Germline assignment: CDR1 DFQATT and CDR2 SNEGSKA (reference sequence). V lost 6 bases to trimming and J lost 10 bases, with 15 bases between them. This CDR3 has 11 amino acids. CDR3 sequence (DNA): TGCAGTGCCCTTCGGGAGGGAAGAGCTTTCTTT. Protein sequence: CSALREGRAFF.

This clone is a singleton in its sample. This chain uses TRBV7-2 with TRBJ1-6; 11 nucleotides line up with TRBD1. CDR3 length: 14 amino acids. V gave up 4 bases and J gave up 11 bases; unmatched junction bases: 4. Germline V lookup: CDR1 SGHTA, CDR2 FQGNSA. The CDR3 nucleotides are TGTGCCAGCAGCTCGGACAGGGGGCGTACACCCCTCCACTTT. Translating gives CASSSDRGRTPLHF.

This chain uses TRBV5-4 with TRBJ2-1, with D perhaps matching TRBD1 (7 bases). The CDR3 is made up of 15 amino acids. Germline CDR1 SGHNT, CDR2 YYREEE (reference sequence). V was cut by 1 base and J by 5 bases, with 13 bases left in between. CDR3 protein: CASSLYQGGHNEQFF. The CDR3 DNA follows: TGTGCCAGCAGCTTGTATCAGGGGGGACACAATGAGCAGTTCTTC.

The chain couples TRBV6-5 to TRBJ1-5; 9 nucleotides line up with TRBD1. CDR1 is MNHEY, CDR2 SVGAGI, per germline. This CDR3 is built from 15 residues. The V and J ends lost 5 bases and 0 bases, in that order; junction bases with no gene match: 2. CDR3 loop: CASSQQGASNQPQHF. The CDR3, as DNA: TGTGCCAGCAGTCAACAGGGGGCTAGCAATCAGCCCCAGCATTTT.

V gene TRBV28 combines with J gene TRBJ2-1; 12 bases map to TRBD2. V gave up 3 bases and J gave up 10 bases; unmatched junction bases: 4. In germline, CDR1 is MDHEN, CDR2 SYDVKM. The CDR3 extends over 14 amino acids. The CDR3 sequence is CASSFLAGGREQFF. The CDR3 DNA reads as TGTGCCAGCAGTTTCCTAGCGGGAGGGCGAGAGCAGTTCTTC. Supplemented by reference TRBV28 and TRBJ2-1, the full variable domain reads DVKVTQSSRYLVKRTGEKVFLECVQDMDHENMFWYRQDPGLGLRLIYFSYDVKMKEKGDIPEGYSVSREKKERFSLILESASTNQTSMYLCASSFLAGGREQFFGPGTRLTVL.

The J gene is TRBJ1-6, the V gene TRBV19; D is perhaps TRBD1 (6 bases). V dropped 3 bases and J dropped 9 bases, with 12 bases sitting between them. From germline, CDR1 is LNHDA and CDR2 SQIVND (reference sequence). This CDR3 is built from 14 residues. The CDR3 loop reads CASSIQGSGSPLHF. The DNA of the CDR3 is TGTGCCAGTAGTATTCAGGGGTCAGGTTCACCCCTCCACTTT.

This chain links TRBV27 with TRBJ2-1; D ambiguous. Germline loops: CDR1 MNHEY, CDR2 SMNVEV (reference sequence). The CDR3 is made up of 12 amino acids. The germline V and J ends were trimmed by 5 bases and 13 bases, with 15 bases remaining between them. CDR3 nucleotide sequence: TGTGCCAGCAGTACCCTCGGGTCGAGACAGTTCTTC. This translates into CASSTLGSRQFF.

The chain is built from TRBV7-2 and TRBJ1-1; D might be TRBD1 (5 bases). This CDR3 contains 19 residues. Trimming took 5 bases from V and 4 from J, leaving 29 bases between them. The V gene's germline CDR1 is SGHTA and CDR2 FQGNSA. The CDR3 DNA sequence: TGTGCCAGCAGCCCGAGACTGTGGGGGGGGGATCGGAACCGCACTGAAGCTTTCTTT. Encoded protein: CASSPRLWGGDRNRTEAFF.

This chain links TRBV25-1 with TRBJ2-3; the match to TRBD1 covers 11 bases. V was clipped by 3 bases and J by 5 bases; unmatched bases: 4. The CDR3 is 15 residues long. Looked up from germline, CDR1 is MGHDK and CDR2 is SYGVNS. The CDR3 reads CASSDWGTGGDTQYF. CDR3 sequence (DNA): TGTGCCAGCAGTGATTGGGGGACAGGGGGAGATACGCAGTATTTT. The full variable domain, rest sourced from reference TRBV25-1 and TRBJ2-3, is EADIYQTPRYLVIGTGKKITLECSQTMGHDKMYWYQQDPGMELHLIHYSYGVNSTEKGDLSSESTVSRIRTEHFPLTLESARPSHTSQYLCASSDWGTGGDTQYFGPGTRLTVL.

The chain is built from TRBV10-3 and TRBJ2-4; D unclear. Per germline, CDR1 ENHRY and CDR2 SYGVKD. V dropped 2 bases and J dropped 3 bases, with 14 bases sitting between them. This CDR3 is 16 amino acids long. The CDR3 nucleotides are TGTGCCATCAGTGAGACTTGGGCGCTCCACAAAAACATTCAGTACTTC. Encoded protein: CAISETWALHKNIQYF.

J is TRBJ2-3 and V is TRBV2; TRBD2 is a possible D gene (5 bases). This CDR3 has 15 residues. Germline lookup yields CDR1 SNHLY and CDR2 FYNNEI. The ends were cut back, 6 bases at V and 2 bases at J, with 15 bases in the middle. CDR3 in amino acids: CASRGRRGSTDTQYF. CDR3 nucleotides: TGTGCCAGCAGAGGACGACGGGGATCCACAGATACGCAGTATTTT.

In this sample, this clone turned up a few times. The chain carries TRBV30 and TRBJ1-1, with TRBD1 matching 9 bases. The CDR3 runs to 13 residues. CDR1 and CDR2 from the germline V gene are GTSNPN and SVGIG (reference sequence). V was clipped by 5 bases and J by 3 bases; unmatched bases: 4. The CDR3 nucleotides read TGTGCCTGGCAGGACAGGGGCGACACTGAAGCTTTCTTT. It is translated as CAWQDRGDTEAFF.

V usage is TRBV4-1 and J usage is TRBJ2-7; the match to TRBD2 covers 9 bases. Germline V gives CDR1 MGHRA, CDR2 YSYEKL. Trimming took 6 bases from V and 4 from J; bases not matched to a gene: 7. The CDR3 contains 14 residues. DNA of the CDR3: TGCGCCAGCAGAATAGCGGGAGATAAGTACGAGCAGTACTTC. Its protein product is CASRIAGDKYEQYF.

The chain joins TRBV7-2 to TRBJ1-1; D is perhaps TRBD1 (5 bases). CDR1 and CDR2 (germline): SGHTA, FQGNSA. The V and J ends lost 3 bases and 6 bases respectively, with 14 bases between them. The CDR3 spans 14 residues. DNA for the CDR3: TGTGCCAGCAGCTTCGGGGGTGGGCTGCCTGAAGCTTTCTTT. This encodes CASSFGGGLPEAFF.

The rearrangement uses TRBV28 and TRBJ1-4; unclear D gene. V lost 5 bases and J lost 14, with 15 bases in between. Looked up from germline, CDR1 is MDHEN and CDR2 is SYDVKM. The CDR3 has 12 residues. DNA of the CDR3: TGTGCCAGCAGTCGGGTCGTCACCGGGCTGTTTTTT. Protein: CASSRVVTGLFF.

The chain employs TRBV19 and TRBJ1-2, with D tentatively TRBD1 (5 bases). Germline assignment: CDR1 LNHDA and CDR2 SQIVND (reference sequence). V was pared by 4 bases and J by 8 bases, with 11 bases between. The CDR3 has 12 residues. The chain's CDR3 is CASSTTAKGYTF. CDR3 coding DNA: TGTGCCAGTAGTACGACAGCCAAGGGCTACACCTTC. Filled out from reference TRBV19 and TRBJ1-2, the complete variable domain reads DGGITQSPKYLFRKEGQNVTLSCEQNLNHDAMYWYRQDPGQGLRLIYYSQIVNDFQKGDIAEGYSVSREKKESFPLTVTSAQKNPTAFYLCASSTTAKGYTFGSGTRLTVV.

The chain carries TRBV20-1 and TRBJ2-5; D is unclear. Trimming cost V 6 bases and J 5 bases, with 10 bases left between them. CDR1 and CDR2 (germline): DFQATT, SNEGSKA (reference sequence). The CDR3 consists of 11 residues. The CDR3: CSARKVETQYF. CDR3 nucleotide sequence: TGCAGTGCGAGGAAAGTGGAGACCCAGTACTTC.

V and J are TRBV28 and TRBJ2-2; 8 bases fit TRBD2. The CDR3 runs to 15 residues. Germline CDR1 MDHEN, CDR2 SYDVKM. J lost 7 bases, V lost 6 bases, and 10 bases had no gene match. The CDR3 DNA reads as TGTGCCAGCAGGGCCTCGGGAGGGCGCGGCGGGGAGCTGTTTTTT. It encodes CASRASGGRGGELFF. Filled out from reference TRBV28 and TRBJ2-2, the complete variable domain reads DVKVTQSSRYLVKRTGEKVFLECVQDMDHENMFWYRQDPGLGLRLIYFSYDVKMKEKGDIPEGYSVSREKKERFSLILESASTNQTSMYLCASRASGGRGGELFFGEGSRLTVL.

The chain recombines TRBV11-2 with TRBJ2-7; possible D gene TRBD2, 6 bases. Trimming removed 5 bases at V and 0 bases at J, with 17 bases between. The CDR3 is 16 residues long. Germline CDR1 and CDR2: SGHAT and FQNNGV. The CDR3 DNA reads as TGTGCCAGCAGCCCTCCCGGGGGTAGCGGCTCCTACGAGCAGTACTTC. This encodes CASSPPGGSGSYEQYF.

The rearrangement joins TRBV7-3 to TRBJ2-1; TRBD2 matches 13 bases. CDR1 SGHTA and CDR2 FQGTGA come from the germline V gene. V shed 6 bases and J 8 bases; nucleotides not matched to a gene: 7. The CDR3 consists of 15 residues. The CDR3 here is CASSRLAGGGDEQFF. CDR3 coding DNA: TGTGCCAGCAGTCGACTAGCGGGAGGCGGAGATGAGCAGTTCTTC.